The 16 T cell receptor beta chains listed next were all sequenced from one sample in a study of T cell changes during pregnancy in multiple sclerosis. Profiling relied on immunoSEQ multiplex PCR, and the TCRdb table lists in-frame clones only, not all of them. The sample holds some 80,000 clones, about 95% seen once. The sequencing here drew on peripheral blood, taken in the second trimester of pregnancy. The receptors shown here come from a female donor with multiple sclerosis, enrolled in a pregnancy study.

The chain uses TRBV5-5 and TRBJ2-1; 8 nucleotides line up with TRBD2. The CDR3 consists of 15 residues. The trim removed 3 bases at V and 7 bases at J, leaving 9 bases unmatched. Germline V gene lookup returns CDR1 SGHKS and CDR2 YYEKEE (reference sequence). CDR3 nucleotide sequence: TGTGCCAGCAGCTGGGGGGGGACTAGGAAGAATGAGCAGTTCTTC. It codes for CASSWGGTRKNEQFF.

The gene calls are TRBV28 and TRBJ2-7, with D perhaps matching TRBD1 (6 bases). Trimming removed 4 bases from V and 3 bases from J, with 13 bases in between. Germline V lookup: CDR1 MDHEN, CDR2 SYDVKM. The CDR3 runs 14 residues. CDR3 DNA sequence: TGTGCCAGCAGTTCTCCCACAGGGTTCTACGAGCAGTACTTC. Its translation: CASSSPTGFYEQYF.

J is TRBJ2-7 and V is TRBV6-6, with 7 nucleotides matching TRBD2. The CDR3 has 15 residues. Germline V gives CDR1 MNHNY, CDR2 SVGAGI (reference sequence). V was clipped by 0 bases and J by 3 bases; unmatched bases: 5. The CDR3 DNA reads as TGTGCCAGCAGTTACTCGGGCGGGAGTAACTACGAGCAGTACTTC. Protein product: CASSYSGGSNYEQYF.

The chain carries TRBV6-4 and TRBJ2-1; weak D call: TRBD2 (5 bases). The germline V gene has CDR1 MRHNA and CDR2 SNTAGT. Trimming removed 5 bases from V and 6 bases from J, with 23 bases in between. The CDR3 consists of 17 residues. For the CDR3, the DNA is TGTGCCAGCAGTCCGGGTCCTGGAACCCCTCGGGGCAATGAGCAGTTCTTC. Amino acids: CASSPGPGTPRGNEQFF.

The V gene is TRBV21-1, the J gene TRBJ1-4; the tabulated D call, TRBD1, remains unverified against the DNA. TRBV21-1 is classified as a pseudogene. The CDR3 length is 15 residues. DNA for the CDR3: TGTGCCAGCAGCAATAAAACCCGACAGGGGGAAAAACTGTTTTTT. Amino acids: CASSNKTRQGEKLFF.

This clone is a singleton in its sample. V gene TRBV6-5 combines with J gene TRBJ2-1; D gene uncertain. Deletions cut 6 bases from V and 7 bases from J, with 10 bases between. The CDR3 contains 12 residues. The germline V gene encodes CDR1 MNHEY and CDR2 SVGAGI. CDR3 in DNA: TGTGCCAGCAGCCGTATTTTAAATGAGCAGTTCTTC. Translating gives CASSRILNEQFF.

V usage is TRBV27 and J usage is TRBJ2-1; tentatively, D is TRBD2 (5 bases). Trimming cost V 2 bases and J 7 bases, with 9 bases left between them. The germline V gene encodes CDR1 MNHEY and CDR2 SMNVEV (reference sequence). This CDR3 spans 13 amino acids. For the CDR3, the DNA is TGTGCCAGCAGTTTACCGGGATTAAATGAGCAGTTCTTC. It yields the protein CASSLPGLNEQFF.

The gene calls are TRBV28 and TRBJ2-1; 7 bases fit TRBD2. From germline, CDR1 is MDHEN and CDR2 SYDVKM. CDR3 size: 15 residues. The trim removed 7 bases at V and 6 bases at J, leaving 12 bases unmatched. The CDR3 region is CASTLMGGSGNEQFF. For the CDR3, the DNA is TGTGCCAGCACCCTTATGGGAGGGTCTGGCAATGAGCAGTTCTTC.

V and J are TRBV30 and TRBJ1-2; D call uncertain. CDR1 and CDR2 (germline): GTSNPN, SVGIG (reference sequence). This CDR3 has 13 amino acids. V was cut by 0 bases and J by 4 bases, with 9 bases left in between. The CDR3 DNA sequence: TGTGCCTGGAGTGTCGCGGGAGCCTATGGCTACACCTTC. Amino acid sequence: CAWSVAGAYGYTF.

The chain uses TRBV4-1 and TRBJ2-3; 9 positions match TRBD2. Per the germline V gene, CDR1 is MGHRA and CDR2 is YSYEKL. With V trimmed by 4 bases and J by 1 base, 3 bases remained unmatched. The CDR3 sequence is 15 residues long. In DNA, the CDR3 is TGCGCCAGCAGCCGAGCGGGAGGCCGCACAGATACGCAGTATTTT. This translates into CASSRAGGRTDTQYF.

The rearrangement links TRBV27 to TRBJ2-5; D gene unclear. Germline-derived CDR1 and CDR2 are MNHEY and SMNVEV (reference sequence). V was pared by 3 bases and J by 4 bases, with 12 bases between. The CDR3 totals 14 residues. CDR3 loop: CASSFLGAPETQYF. The CDR3 coding sequence is TGTGCCAGCAGTTTTTTAGGAGCTCCAGAGACCCAGTACTTC.

The chain combines TRBV19 with TRBJ2-2; 7 nucleotides match TRBD1. CDR1 and CDR2 from the germline V gene are LNHDA and SQIVND (reference sequence). CDR3 length: 14 amino acids. V lost 7 bases to trimming and J lost 3 bases; unmatched junction nucleotides: 5. The chain's CDR3 is CASTTGDDTGELFF. The CDR3, as DNA: TGTGCCAGTACTACAGGGGATGACACCGGGGAGCTGTTTTTT.

This chain connects TRBV7-8 to TRBJ2-5; 10 bases line up with TRBD2. Germline CDR1 is SGHVS and CDR2 is FQNEAQ. With V trimmed by 5 bases and J by 4 bases, 10 bases remained unmatched. The CDR3 contains 16 residues. In DNA, the CDR3 is TGTGCCAGCAGCCAGAGGGCTAGCGGGAGTGCAGAGACCCAGTACTTC. Its translation: CASSQRASGSAETQYF.

The gene calls are TRBV6-1 and TRBJ2-3; perhaps TRBD2 as D (6 bases). The CDR3 sequence is 15 residues long. V lost 7 bases to trimming and J lost 8 bases, with 22 bases between them. Germline lookup yields CDR1 MNHNS and CDR2 SASEGT. CDR3 sequence: CASNEEGGGLGTQYF. CDR3 DNA sequence: TGTGCCAGCAACGAAGAGGGTGGAGGGTTGGGTACGCAGTATTTT.

This chain connects TRBV30 to TRBJ1-1, with TRBD1 identical over 8 bases. Trimming removed 2 bases from V and 6 bases from J; junction bases left unmatched: 14. Germline CDR1 reads GTSNPN; CDR2 reads SVGIG (reference sequence). CDR3 length: 16 amino acids. This CDR3 is CAWSTGTGGKLAEAFF. The CDR3 DNA is TGTGCCTGGAGTACGGGAACAGGGGGTAAATTGGCTGAAGCTTTCTTT. Full variable domain (outside the CDR3, taken from reference TRBV30 and TRBJ1-1): SQTIHQWPATLVQPVGSPLSLECTVEGTSNPNLYWYRQAAGRGLQLLFYSVGIGQISSEVPQNLSASRPQDRQFILSSKKLLLSDSGFYLCAWSTGTGGKLAEAFFGQGTRLTVV.

DNA for the CDR3: TGTGCCAGCAGCTTAGTCGGGGCAGGGGGCTACGAGCAGTACTTC. It codes for CASSLVGAGGYEQYF. The chain employs TRBV7-9 and TRBJ2-7, with 7 bases aligning to TRBD1. The germline V gene encodes CDR1 SEHNR and CDR2 FQNEAQ (reference sequence). V gave up 1 base and J gave up 3 bases; unmatched junction bases: 6. The CDR3 spans 15 residues.